Listed below are T cell receptor beta chains from one sample, sequenced in a study of blood T cell repertoires in COVID-19. TCRdb's table, derived via immunoSEQ multiplex PCR, lists solely in-frame clones and lacks some. The table records fewer than 200,000 clones, roughly 79% of them present only once. The sample consisted of peripheral blood. The receptor set was obtained from a woman of 80 years or more with COVID-19, enrolled during active disease. Both conserved end residues are part of each CDR3. The D gene is left open where the match is weak. Size is omitted from some rows. Given values are once, few, many or a class for expanded clones.

v_gene	abundance	j_gene	d_gene	CDR3aa	CDR3nt
TRBV18	.	TRBJ2-7	TRBD1	CASSPLTGTRGEQYF	TGTGCCAGCTCACCCCTGACAGGGACAAGGGGAGAGCAGTACTTC
TRBV2	.	TRBJ2-2	.	CASTLEGVTTGELFF	TGTGCCAGCACCCTAGAGGGGGTGACCACCGGGGAGCTGTTTTTT
TRBV5-5	.	TRBJ1-6	.	CASSLDVAVDNSPLHF	TGTGCCAGCAGCTTGGATGTGGCTGTCGATAATTCACCCCTCCACTTT
TRBV29-1	.	TRBJ1-6	TRBD1	CSVGQGYNSPLHF	TGCAGCGTGGGACAGGGGTATAATTCACCCCTCCACTTT
TRBV5-5	.	TRBJ2-2	TRBD1	CASSFRDRGIRELFF	TGTGCCAGCAGCTTCCGGGACAGGGGAATCAGGGAGCTGTTTTTT
TRBV27	.	TRBJ2-1	.	CASSLIAAYNEQFF	TGTGCCAGCAGTTTAATAGCGGCTTACAATGAGCAGTTCTTC
TRBV7-3	.	TRBJ1-2	.	CASSLKPGAFYGYTF	TGTGCCAGCAGCTTAAAGCCAGGGGCATTTTATGGCTACACCTTC
TRBV6-2/TRBV6-3	.	TRBJ2-2	TRBD1	CASSYDRAWVYTGELFF	TGTGCCAGCAGTTATGACAGGGCTTGGGTTTACACCGGGGAGCTGTTTTTT
TRBV7-6	.	TRBJ1-1	TRBD1	CASSLGIRDREFKAFF	TGTGCCAGCAGCTTAGGGATCCGGGACAGGGAATTTAAAGCTTTCTTT
TRBV29-1	.	TRBJ2-7	TRBD1	CSVSRTGQPYEQYF	TGCAGCGTTTCCCGGACAGGACAACCCTACGAGCAGTACTTC
TRBV5-1	.	TRBJ1-1	.	CASSLVGTHIEAFF	TGCGCCAGCAGCTTGGTGGGGACACACATTGAAGCTTTCTTT
TRBV28	few	TRBJ2-1	.	CASSLAESYNEQFF	TGTGCCAGCAGTTTAGCGGAGTCCTACAATGAGCAGTTCTTC
TRBV4-2	.	TRBJ1-2	TRBD1	CASSQDPDRGSNYGYTF	TGTGCCAGCAGCCAAGACCCAGACAGGGGCTCAAACTATGGCTACACCTTC
TRBV5-4	.	TRBJ1-6	TRBD1	CASSLDGTGGNSPLHF	TGTGCCAGCAGCTTGGACGGGACAGGGGGTAATTCACCCCTCCACTTT
TRBV5-8	.	TRBJ2-5	TRBD2	CASSLGARLAGVQETQYF	TGTGCCAGCAGCTTGGGGGCTAGACTAGCGGGGGTCCAAGAGACCCAGTACTTC
TRBV19	.	TRBJ1-3	.	CASSTGISSGNTIYF	TGTGCCAGTAGTACGGGGATTAGCTCTGGAAACACCATATATTTT
TRBV7-8	.	TRBJ2-5	TRBD2	CASSLEVAGGQETQYF	TGTGCCAGCAGCTTAGAGGTAGCGGGAGGCCAAGAGACCCAGTACTTC
TRBV7-2	.	TRBJ2-7	TRBD2	CASSLMAGASYEQYF	TGTGCCAGCAGCCTAATGGCGGGAGCGTCCTACGAGCAGTACTTC
TRBV7-9	few	TRBJ1-2	.	CATRDFSYGYTF	TGTGCCACCCGGGACTTTTCTTATGGCTACACCTTC
TRBV10-3	.	TRBJ2-3	.	CATSGSEDTQYF	TGTGCCACCTCCGGTAGTGAAGATACGCAGTATTTT
TRBV18	few	TRBJ2-7	.	CASSPRDSFYEQYF	TGTGCCAGCTCACCCCGGGACTCCTTCTACGAGCAGTACTTC
TRBV28	few	TRBJ1-2	TRBD1	CASRIWRGQGGLGYGYTF	TGTGCCAGCAGAATTTGGAGGGGACAGGGTGGGCTGGGCTATGGCTACACCTTC
TRBV5-5	.	TRBJ2-7	.	CASSRDNYEQYF	TGTGCCAGCAGCAGGGACAATTACGAGCAGTACTTC
TRBV9	.	TRBJ1-1	.	CASSVGRGNTEAFF	TGTGCCAGCAGTGTTGGGAGAGGGAACACTGAAGCTTTCTTT
TRBV21-1	.	TRBJ1-4	.	CASSGRGEKLFF	TGTGCCAGCAGCGGTAGGGGGGAAAAACTGTTTTTT
TRBV7-9	.	TRBJ2-2	.	CASSWGQNTGELFF	TGTGCCAGCAGCTGGGGACAGAACACCGGGGAGCTGTTTTTT
TRBV6-5	few	TRBJ1-2	TRBD1	CASSDAGTGYYGYTF	TGTGCCAGCAGCGACGCCGGGACAGGGTATTATGGCTACACCTTC
TRBV2	.	TRBJ1-1	.	CASRPHLSGNTEAFF	TGTGCCAGCAGACCCCATCTATCAGGGAACACTGAAGCTTTCTTT
TRBV7-9	.	TRBJ1-1	TRBD1	CASRPTGPTEAFF	TGTGCCAGCAGACCGACAGGGCCCACTGAAGCTTTCTTT
TRBV19	few	TRBJ1-5	.	CASSGRQHNQPQHF	TGTGCCAGTAGTGGCAGACAACACAATCAGCCCCAGCATTTT
TRBV5-1	.	TRBJ2-7	TRBD2	CASSLSVAGYSYEQYF	TGCGCCAGCAGCTTGTCGGTAGCGGGCTACTCCTACGAGCAGTACTTC
TRBV7-4	.	TRBJ2-3	.	CASILNYDGDGGRSDTQYF	TGTGCCAGCATCCTCAACTACGATGGGGATGGGGGCCGGTCAGATACGCAGTATTTT
TRBV4-2	.	TRBJ2-1	TRBD1	CASHWTGSSYNEQFF	TGTGCCAGTCATTGGACAGGGAGCTCCTACAATGAGCAGTTCTTC
TRBV5-1	.	TRBJ1-1	TRBD1	CASRDRTGNTEAFF	TGCGCCAGCAGGGACAGGACAGGGAACACTGAAGCTTTCTTT
TRBV2	.	TRBJ1-2	.	CASRLPVPTNYGYTF	TGTGCCAGCAGGCTCCCCGTCCCTACTAACTATGGCTACACCTTC
TRBV19	.	TRBJ1-2	TRBD1	CASSITGVPYGYTF	TGTGCCAGTAGTATAACAGGGGTCCCCTATGGCTACACCTTC
TRBV3-1/TRBV3-2	once	TRBJ2-1	.	CASTPAAGKYNEQFF	TGTGCCAGCACCCCGGCCGCCGGGAAATACAATGAGCAGTTCTTC
TRBV19	.	TRBJ2-1	.	CASSGDSQEQFF	TGTGCCAGTAGTGGAGACTCCCAGGAGCAGTTCTTC
TRBV19	.	TRBJ1-5	TRBD1	CASSIGGQGNQPQHF	TGTGCCAGTAGTATAGGGGGACAGGGCAATCAGCCCCAGCATTTT
TRBV28	.	TRBJ2-3	.	CASSPLIGARTDTQYF	TGTGCCAGCAGTCCCCTTATAGGAGCCCGGACAGATACGCAGTATTTT
TRBV13	once	TRBJ2-1	.	CASSTYRVLDEQFF	TGTGCCAGCAGCACGTACCGGGTGCTCGATGAGCAGTTCTTC
TRBV5-1	.	TRBJ2-5	.	CASSLVTAETQYF	TGCGCCAGCAGCTTGGTGACAGCGGAGACCCAGTACTTC
TRBV19	.	TRBJ1-2	.	CASSRVPNYGYTF	TGTGCCAGTAGCAGGGTCCCAAACTATGGCTACACCTTC
TRBV14	.	TRBJ2-2	.	CASSLTGNTGELFF	TGTGCCAGCAGCCTGACAGGGAACACCGGGGAGCTGTTTTTT
TRBV7-2	.	TRBJ1-4	.	CASSRTGSNNEKLFF	TGTGCCAGCAGCCGCACGGGTAGCAATAATGAAAAACTGTTTTTT
TRBV29-1	.	TRBJ1-2	.	CSVERQGYGYTF	TGCAGCGTTGAACGGCAGGGGTATGGCTACACCTTC
TRBV5-1	.	TRBJ2-1	TRBD2	CASSLDPSGSNEQFF	TGCGCCAGCAGCTTGGACCCTAGCGGGAGCAATGAGCAGTTCTTC
TRBV28	.	TRBJ1-6	.	CATQSAGQESPLHF	TGTGCCACCCAATCCGCGGGGCAAGAATCACCCCTCCACTTT
TRBV5-1	.	TRBJ2-7	.	CASSPQLGTSYEQYF	TGCGCCAGCAGCCCGCAACTAGGGACATCCTACGAGCAGTACTTC
TRBV9	.	TRBJ1-5	TRBD1	CASISSPGQGSVGNQPQHF	TGTGCCAGCATTTCATCGCCGGGACAGGGTTCGGTTGGCAATCAGCCCCAGCATTTT
TRBV7-9	.	TRBJ2-3	.	CASSLLGGSTDTQYF	TGTGCCAGCAGCTTATTGGGCGGGAGCACAGATACGCAGTATTTT
TRBV6-2/TRBV6-3	.	TRBJ2-7	.	CASSYSWSSYEQYF	TGTGCCAGCAGTTACTCCTGGAGCTCCTACGAGCAGTACTTC
TRBV19	.	TRBJ2-1	.	CASSATGQRGSPYNEQFF	TGTGCCAGTAGTGCCACCGGACAGAGGGGGAGTCCCTACAATGAGCAGTTCTTC
TRBV10-3	.	TRBJ1-1	TRBD1	CAIRADREKYTEAFF	TGTGCCATCAGGGCAGACAGGGAAAAGTACACTGAAGCTTTCTTT
TRBV7-9	once	TRBJ1-2	.	CASSFSGHQTFYGYTF	TGTGCCAGCAGCTTCTCGGGACACCAAACCTTTTATGGCTACACCTTC
TRBV27	.	TRBJ1-5	.	CASSLQGSNQPQHF	TGTGCCAGCAGTTTACAGGGAAGCAATCAGCCCCAGCATTTT
TRBV24-1	once	TRBJ2-7	.	CATSDGRGGSYEQYF	TGTGCCACCAGTGATGGGAGGGGGGGCTCCTACGAGCAGTACTTC
TRBV23-1	few	TRBJ2-2	.	CASSQNGAPGTGELFF	TGCGCCAGCAGTCAAAATGGGGCCCCAGGCACCGGGGAGCTGTTTTTT
TRBV24-1	.	TRBJ1-5	.	CATSDTQGRNQPQHF	TGTGCCACCAGTGACACTCAGGGCCGCAATCAGCCCCAGCATTTT